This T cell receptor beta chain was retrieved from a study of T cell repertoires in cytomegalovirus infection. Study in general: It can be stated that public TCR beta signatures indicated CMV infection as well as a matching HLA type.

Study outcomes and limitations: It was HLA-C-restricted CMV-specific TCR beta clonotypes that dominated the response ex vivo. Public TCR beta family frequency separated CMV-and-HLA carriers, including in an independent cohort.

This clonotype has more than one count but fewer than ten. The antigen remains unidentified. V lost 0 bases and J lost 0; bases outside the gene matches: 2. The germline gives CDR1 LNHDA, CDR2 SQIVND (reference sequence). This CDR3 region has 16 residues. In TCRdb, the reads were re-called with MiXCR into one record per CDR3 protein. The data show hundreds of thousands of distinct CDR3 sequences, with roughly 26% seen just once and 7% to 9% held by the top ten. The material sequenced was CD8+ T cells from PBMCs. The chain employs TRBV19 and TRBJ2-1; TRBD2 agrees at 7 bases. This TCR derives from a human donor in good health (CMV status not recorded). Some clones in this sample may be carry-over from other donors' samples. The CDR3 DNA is TGTGCCAGTAGTATAGACGGCGGGAGCTCCTACAATGAGCAGTTCTTC. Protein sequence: CASSIDGGSSYNEQFF. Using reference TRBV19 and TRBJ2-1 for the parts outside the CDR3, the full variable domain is DGGITQSPKYLFRKEGQNVTLSCEQNLNHDAMYWYRQDPGQGLRLIYYSQIVNDFQKGDIAEGYSVSREKKESFPLTVTSAQKNPTAFYLCASSIDGGSSYNEQFFGPGTRLTVL.